Sequencing of this TCR beta chain was carried out in a study of blood T cell repertoires in COVID-19. Study-wide background: Collection of acute and convalescent COVID-19 samples took place in the United States, Italy and Spain. The cDNA or gDNA used as material had been derived from T cells, B-cell-depleted T cells, or PBMCs.

Per the original data handling: Researchers report that nucleated cell counts were estimated from reference gene primer amplification. The table came from immunoSEQ multiplex PCR; TCRdb's copy has only in-frame clones and leaves some out. V and J calls and clone size come straight from that table; D and trimming were deduced from the DNA. The sample holds about 120,000 clones; around 87% are singletons and the top ten take 3.8%. Those enrolled in Seattle joined during active infection and were followed longitudinally afterward. Germline V CDR1 and CDR2: MNHEY, SVGEGT. The V and J ends lost 5 bases and 0 bases respectively, with 14 bases between them. CDR3 length: 16 amino acids.

Sequencing was performed on peripheral blood. The chain joins TRBV6-2 or TRBV6-3 to TRBJ1-5; D uncertain. The TCR was taken from a woman in her sixties or seventies with COVID-19, enrolled during active disease. CDR3 region: CASSPWLSNSNQPQHF. The CDR3 nucleotides read TGTGCCAGCAGTCCCTGGTTGAGTAATAGCAATCAGCCCCAGCATTTT.